Reported below is one T cell receptor (beta chain). The antigen remains undetermined. The data belong to a study of cytomegalovirus exposure and HLA in healthy donors. The study, taken as a whole, reports: Most of the CMV-associated TCR beta chains (in a later analysis) appeared to be HLA-restricted.

This CDR3 is built from 16 residues. CDR1 is KGHSH and CDR2 is LQKENI in the germline V gene. Between the trimmed V and J ends, which lost 6 bases and 0 bases, there was a span of 15 bases. Primers for the PCR totalled 60 Vbeta and 13 Jbeta. Generated by immunoSEQ multiplex PCR, the TCRdb table keeps only in-frame clones and is missing some. The sample includes about 130,000 clones, 60% to 75% of them seen just once. The gene calls are TRBV18 and TRBJ1-3; D gene ambiguous. The receptor was derived from a woman aged 50 to 60 in good health and CMV-seropositive. Source material: PBMCs. DNA of the CDR3: TGTGCCAGCTCTTCGGACGGGAAGAGCTCTGGAAACACCATATATTTT. This translates into CASSSDGKSSGNTIYF. Variable domain in full (rest from reference TRBV18 and TRBJ1-3): NAGVMQNPRHLVRRRGQEARLRCSPMKGHSHVYWYRQLPEEGLKFMVYLQKENIIDESGMPKERFSAEFPKEGPSILRIQQVVRGDSAAYFCASSSDGKSSGNTIYFGEGSWLTVV.